The clone carrying this TCR beta chain was detected only a few times. Its antigen is as yet unknown. Isolating PBMCs gave at least 6.5 million of these cells per sample. This sample is drawn from a study of blood T cells in healthy people across ages. General observations from the study: Investigators treated diversity estimates from one million T cells as underestimates.

A J-beta primer mix and a sample-barcoded 5' primer were used in a second PCR of about 7 to 12 cycles. Each cDNA molecule was tagged by a template-switch adaptor that had 12 random nucleotides. MiXCR was run by TCRdb on the 5' RACE reads, yielding one entry per CDR3 protein. Of 870,000 or so distinct CDR3 sequences in the sample, roughly 26% were seen once. This CDR3 is 16 amino acids long. The V gene's germline CDR1 is DFQATT and CDR2 SNEGSKA (reference sequence). The V gene end was trimmed by 3 bases and the J gene end by 12 bases; junction bases not matched to a gene: 20. The sequence derives from a woman at least 80 years old in good health. The gene calls are TRBV20-1 and TRBJ2-1, with 7 positions matching TRBD2. Sequencing input: blood. The CDR3 DNA is TGCAGTGCTAGGATAGACCGGACTAGGGTTTTAGAGGTGCAGTTCTTC. Its translation is CSARIDRTRVLEVQFF.